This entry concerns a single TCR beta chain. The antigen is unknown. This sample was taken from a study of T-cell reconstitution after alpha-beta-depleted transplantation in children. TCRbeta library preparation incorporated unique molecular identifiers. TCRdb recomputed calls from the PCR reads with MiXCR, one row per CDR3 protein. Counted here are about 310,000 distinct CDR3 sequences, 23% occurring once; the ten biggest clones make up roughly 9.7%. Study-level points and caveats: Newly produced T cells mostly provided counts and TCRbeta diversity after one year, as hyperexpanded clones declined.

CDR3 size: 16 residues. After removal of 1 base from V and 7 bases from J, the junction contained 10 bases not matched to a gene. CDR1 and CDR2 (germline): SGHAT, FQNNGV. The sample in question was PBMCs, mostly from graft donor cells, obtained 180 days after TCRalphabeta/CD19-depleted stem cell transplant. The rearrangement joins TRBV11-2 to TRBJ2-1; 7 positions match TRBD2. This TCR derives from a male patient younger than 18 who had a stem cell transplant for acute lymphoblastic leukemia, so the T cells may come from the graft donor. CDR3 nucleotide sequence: TGTGCCAGCAGCTTAGTGTCTCCAGGACTAGATAATGAGCAGTTCTTC. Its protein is CASSLVSPGLDNEQFF. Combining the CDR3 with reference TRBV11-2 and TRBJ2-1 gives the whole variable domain EAGVAQSPRYKIIEKRQSVAFWCNPISGHATLYWYQQILGQGPKLLIQFQNNGVVDDSQLPKDRFSAERLKGVDSTLKIQPAKLEDSAVYLCASSLVSPGLDNEQFFGPGTRLTVL.